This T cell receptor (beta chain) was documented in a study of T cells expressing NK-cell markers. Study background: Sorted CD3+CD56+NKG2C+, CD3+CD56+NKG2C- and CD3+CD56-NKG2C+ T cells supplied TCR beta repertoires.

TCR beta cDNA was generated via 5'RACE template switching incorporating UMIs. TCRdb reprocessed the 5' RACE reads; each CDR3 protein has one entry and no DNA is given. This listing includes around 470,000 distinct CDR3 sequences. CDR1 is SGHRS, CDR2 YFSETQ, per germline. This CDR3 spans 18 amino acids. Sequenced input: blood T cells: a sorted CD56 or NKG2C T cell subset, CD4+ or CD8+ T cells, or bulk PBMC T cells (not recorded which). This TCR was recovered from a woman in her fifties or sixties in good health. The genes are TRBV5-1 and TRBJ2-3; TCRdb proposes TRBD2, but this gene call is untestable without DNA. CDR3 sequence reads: CASSSGLAGSPSTDTQYF. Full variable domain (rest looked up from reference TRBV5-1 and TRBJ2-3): KAGVTQTPRYLIKTRGQQVTLSCSPISGHRSVSWYQQTPGQGLQFLFEYFSETQRNKGNFPGRFSGRQFSNSRSEMNVSTLELGDSALYLCASSSGLAGSPSTDTQYFGPGTRLTVL.